The source of this T cell receptor beta chain is a study of blood T cell repertoires in COVID-19. V shed 2 bases and J 0 bases; nucleotides not matched to a gene: 12. This CDR3 has 19 residues. In germline, CDR1 is SGHRS, CDR2 YFSETQ. Within 2 weeks before study entry, exposed participants met a COVID-19 case. Authors' methods: It was from reference gene primer amplification that nucleated cell counts were estimated. Produced via immunoSEQ multiplex PCR; TCRdb's table is partial and in-frame only. From that table come the V and J calls and clone size; the DNA was used to work out D and trimming. In the table there are about 200,000 clones, approximately 86% of which are singletons.

This clonotype originated in a woman aged 25 to 39 who had been exposed to COVID-19. The sequenced sample was PBMCs or T cells enriched from blood (not recorded which). The rearrangement links TRBV5-1 to TRBJ1-3, with 9 bases that match TRBD1. The CDR3 spells CASSFGTGTGSGSGNTIYF. CDR3 coding DNA: TGCGCCAGCAGCTTTGGGACAGGGACGGGGAGCGGCTCTGGAAACACCATATATTTT.